This passage covers 17 T cell receptor beta chains from one sample sequenced in a study of CD4+ T cells in melanoma (dated by TCRdb to between 2021 and 2024). The library came from the immunoSEQ multiplex PCR assay. The immuneACCESS repertoire file appears here via TCRdb, limited to in-frame rearrangements. These files lack a portion of the clones; in checked studies, under half of the deficit traces to unresolved V genes, and the cause of the others is not known. Here the sample has approximately 6,200 clones; less than 75% occur a single time. 24% of the sample rests with the top ten. Sample: cells from a culture (not recorded whether cultured in vitro). All receptors derive from a human donor with melanoma.

The chain joins TRBV28 to TRBJ1-5; TRBD1 aligns across 7 bases. The CDR3 runs 14 residues. V dropped 3 bases and J dropped 4; count of bases not matched to a gene: 3. Germline V CDR1 and CDR2: MDHEN, SYDVKM. DNA of the CDR3: TGTGCCAGCAGTTTGACAGGGAGGAATCAGCCCCAGCATTTT. Encoded protein: CASSLTGRNQPQHF.

The chain has TRBV4-1 and TRBJ1-2; 12 nucleotides line up with TRBD1. This CDR3 region has 17 residues. Trimming at V came to 0 bases and at J to 8 bases, leaving 10 bases not matched to a gene. From germline, CDR1 is MGHRA and CDR2 YSYEKL. The CDR3 region is CASSQDVGTGGARGYTF. In DNA form, the CDR3 reads TGCGCCAGCAGCCAAGATGTTGGGACAGGGGGCGCGAGGGGCTACACCTTC.

The rearrangement joins TRBV18 to TRBJ1-1; a weak D match, TRBD1 (5 bases). Germline V gene data show CDR1 as KGHSH and CDR2 as LQKENI. Between the trimmed V and J ends, which lost 2 bases and 0 bases, there was a span of 19 bases. The CDR3 extends over 18 amino acids. The CDR3 reads CASSPGVGRGGMNTEAFF. In nucleotides, the CDR3 is TGTGCCAGCTCACCAGGGGTGGGGCGCGGAGGAATGAACACTGAAGCTTTCTTT.

The chain links TRBV4-2 to TRBJ2-7, with 7 nucleotides matching TRBD1. The J segment lost 9 bases and the V segment lost 0 bases, leaving 11 bases of the junction unmatched. Germline loops: CDR1 LGHNA, CDR2 YNFKEQ. The CDR3 runs to 15 residues. For the CDR3, the DNA is TGTGCCAGCAGCCAAGATCTCACAGGGGTTGGGGCGCAGTACTTC. This codes for CASSQDLTGVGAQYF.

The chain is built from TRBV18 and TRBJ1-3, with D possibly TRBD1 on 6 matching bases. Looked up from germline, CDR1 is KGHSH and CDR2 is LQKENI. The CDR3 has 15 residues. V lost 3 bases and J lost 3, with 12 bases in between. CDR3 protein: CASSPTGASGNTIYF. The CDR3 bases are TGTGCCAGCTCACCTACGGGGGCGAGTGGAAACACCATATATTTT.

This clone was detected only a few times. V usage is TRBV5-1 and J usage is TRBJ1-2; possible D gene TRBD1, 6 bases. Deletions cut 7 bases from V and 12 bases from J, with 31 bases between. The germline V gene encodes CDR1 SGHRS and CDR2 YFSETQ. This CDR3 contains 16 residues. The CDR3 region is CASQSGIPGHSSADTF. CDR3 DNA sequence: TGCGCCAGCCAATCGGGAATTCCGGGACACAGTTCTGCGGACACCTTC. The full variable domain, in which reference TRBV5-1 and TRBJ1-2 provide the parts outside the CDR3, is KAGVTQTPRYLIKTRGQQVTLSCSPISGHRSVSWYQQTPGQGLQFLFEYFSETQRNKGNFPGRFSGRQFSNSRSEMNVSTLELGDSALYLCASQSGIPGHSSADTFGSGTRLTVV.

V and J are TRBV29-1 and TRBJ2-7, with D perhaps TRBD1 (5 bases). This CDR3 is 13 amino acids long. V shed 2 bases and J shed 1 base, with 9 bases lying between them. Per the germline V gene, CDR1 is SQVTM and CDR2 is ANQGSEA. In DNA, the CDR3 is TGCAGCGTTGAAATGACAGATTCCTACGAGCAGTACTTC. Encoded protein: CSVEMTDSYEQYF.

The chain has TRBV28 and TRBJ1-1; 7 bases fit TRBD1. Per germline, CDR1 MDHEN and CDR2 SYDVKM. The CDR3 totals 14 residues. V shed 5 bases and J 0 bases; nucleotides not matched to a gene: 3. The CDR3 here is CASSVTGVNTEAFF. For the CDR3, the DNA is TGTGCCAGCAGTGTAACAGGGGTGAACACTGAAGCTTTCTTT.

The gene calls are TRBV2 and TRBJ1-5; the D is unclear. V was cut by 7 bases and J by 5 bases, with 12 bases left in between. The germline gives CDR1 SNHLY, CDR2 FYNNEI. CDR3 length: 13 amino acids. The CDR3 coding sequence is TGTGCCAGCATGCACACGGAGCATCAGCCCCAGCATTTT. This codes for CASMHTEHQPQHF.

V usage is TRBV12-5 and J usage is TRBJ2-2; unclear D gene. The V and J ends lost 6 bases and 6 bases respectively, with 5 bases between them. There are 11 residues in the CDR3. Germline CDR1 LGHNT, CDR2 FRNRAP. CDR3 region: CASGGSGELFF. CDR3 DNA: TGTGCTAGTGGGGGCTCCGGGGAGCTGTTTTTT.

J is TRBJ2-5 and V is TRBV9; 11 nucleotides match TRBD1. The CDR3 is made up of 15 amino acids. In germline, CDR1 is SGDLS, CDR2 YYNGEE. J was trimmed by 5 bases and V by 3 bases; bases with no gene match: 6. CDR3 sequence: CASSGGQGAGETQYF. As DNA, the CDR3 is TGTGCCAGCAGCGGAGGACAGGGGGCGGGGGAGACCCAGTACTTC.

The table lists this clone with a few counts. The rearrangement uses TRBV3-1 (or the pseudogene TRBV3-2) and TRBJ2-1; D remains unclear. Germline V CDR1 and CDR2: LGHDT, YNNKEL (reference sequence). The CDR3 is made up of 18 amino acids. Trimming removed 4 bases from V and 0 bases from J, with 19 bases in between. The CDR3 reads CASSPIPPTVSSYNEQFF. The DNA of the CDR3 is TGTGCCAGCAGCCCTATACCCCCGACGGTCAGCTCCTACAATGAGCAGTTCTTC.

This clone has a single count. The chain carries TRBV2 and TRBJ1-1, with D hard to call. The CDR3 sequence is 13 residues long. Germline V gene lookup returns CDR1 SNHLY and CDR2 FYNNEI. The germline V and J ends were trimmed by 6 bases and 0 bases, with 8 bases remaining between them. DNA for the CDR3: TGTGCCAGCAGGGCGGATCTGAACACTGAAGCTTTCTTT. Its protein product is CASRADLNTEAFF. The whole variable domain, remainder taken from reference TRBV2 and TRBJ1-1, is EPEVTQTPSHQVTQMGQEVILRCVPISNHLYFYWYRQILGQKVEFLVSFYNNEISEKSEIFDDQFSVERPDGSNFTLKIRSTKLEDSAMYFCASRADLNTEAFFGQGTRLTVV.

J is TRBJ1-1 and V is TRBV5-6; D is perhaps TRBD1 (5 bases). Per germline, CDR1 SGHDT and CDR2 YYEEEE. The CDR3 has 13 amino acids. Trimming stripped 1 base from V and 6 bases from J, with 10 bases between. The CDR3 DNA reads TGTGCCAGCAGCTTGAGGGGAAATCCTGAAGCTTTCTTT. The encoded protein is CASSLRGNPEAFF.

This sequence joins TRBV7-9 and TRBJ1-5; tentative D call: TRBD1 (6 bases). The germline V and J ends were trimmed by 1 base and 1 base, with 11 bases remaining between them. The CDR3 has 16 residues. The germline gives CDR1 SEHNR, CDR2 FQNEAQ (reference sequence). CDR3 amino acids: CASSLGEGESNQPQHF. The CDR3 bases are TGTGCCAGCAGCTTAGGCGAGGGGGAGAGCAATCAGCCCCAGCATTTT.

V is TRBV18 and J is TRBJ2-2; 9 nucleotides match TRBD1. From germline, CDR1 is KGHSH and CDR2 LQKENI. V gave up 3 bases and J gave up 0 bases; unmatched junction bases: 5. The CDR3 consists of 17 residues. CDR3 DNA sequence: TGTGCCAGCTCACCGACGGACAGGGGCGCGAACACCGGGGAGCTGTTTTTT. Protein: CASSPTDRGANTGELFF.

The rearrangement joins TRBV2 to TRBJ2-1, with D unresolved. This CDR3 region has 9 residues. The germline V and J ends were trimmed by 7 bases and 12 bases, with 7 bases remaining between them. CDR1 is SNHLY and CDR2 is FYNNEI in the germline V gene. For the CDR3, the DNA is TGTGCCAGCAAATTTGGGCAGTTCTTC. It specifies CASKFGQFF.